This T cell receptor beta chain was identified in a study of blood T cell repertoires in COVID-19. Study-level information: Both acute and convalescent COVID-19 samples were obtained from the United States, Italy and Spain. From T cells, B-cell-depleted T cells, or PBMCs came the material, which was cDNA or gDNA.

The CDR3 has 15 residues. CDR1 is LNHDA and CDR2 is SQIVND in the germline V gene (reference sequence). Trimming took 3 bases from V and 7 from J, leaving 18 bases between them. Original data processing: By means of reference gene primer amplification, nucleated cell counts were estimated. The assay was immunoSEQ multiplex PCR, and TCRdb's table has in-frame clones only and misses some. That table furnishes V, J and clone size, whereas the DNA furnished D and trimming. The repertoire holds 130,000 or so clones, with about 81% as singletons. The rearrangement links TRBV19 to TRBJ1-1; TRBD1 might be the D (6 bases). The sequence was obtained from an elderly woman with acute or convalescent COVID-19. The sample was peripheral blood. CDR3 coding DNA: TGTGCCAGTAGTATCCTGGGGTCGAGGGGGAGTGAAGCTTTCTTT. The encoded protein is CASSILGSRGSEAFF. The whole variable domain, remainder taken from reference TRBV19 and TRBJ1-1, is DGGITQSPKYLFRKEGQNVTLSCEQNLNHDAMYWYRQDPGQGLRLIYYSQIVNDFQKGDIAEGYSVSREKKESFPLTVTSAQKNPTAFYLCASSILGSRGSEAFFGQGTRLTVV.